The T cell receptor beta chain described here comes from a study of blood T cell repertoires in COVID-19. Per the original data handling: The assay estimated nucleated cells by amplifying reference gene primers. Repertoires were generated with immunoSEQ multiplex PCR, while TCRdb's copy carries only in-frame clones and drops some. V and J calls and clone size follow that table, whereas D and trimming were derived from the DNA. Among some 95,000 clones listed, approximately 90% were seen once. The CDR3 totals 14 residues. V was shortened by 4 bases and J by 6 bases, with 15 bases between the two germline ends. CDR1 and CDR2 from the germline V gene are SNHLY and FYNNEI.

This receptor was taken from a human donor with active COVID-19. The donor label of this sample is uncertain. The J gene is TRBJ1-2, the V gene TRBV2; maybe TRBD1 (6 bases). The specimen was peripheral blood. The CDR3 coding sequence is TGTGCCAGCAGTGTCTTGAACAGGGCGAATGGCTACACCTTC. This sequence encodes CASSVLNRANGYTF.